This T cell receptor beta chain is drawn from a study of blood T cell repertoires in COVID-19. As originally analysed: Reference gene primer amplification gave nucleated cell count estimates. TCRdb's copy holds only in-frame clones and misses some; the assay was immunoSEQ multiplex PCR. That table supplies the V and J calls and clone size; D and trimming were determined from the DNA. The table has almost 350,000 clones, about 88% seen once; the top ten hold over 0.9%. Germline loops: CDR1 MNHEY, CDR2 SMNVEV (reference sequence). The CDR3 covers 13 residues. Between the trimmed V and J ends, which lost 8 bases and 5 bases, there was a span of 10 bases. Assignment of participants to cohorts was predicated upon participant-reported clinical history. All exposed participants met a person with COVID-19 within 2 weeks before entering the study.

This receptor was obtained from a young woman who had been exposed to COVID-19. The V call is TRBV27, the J call TRBJ1-6; possibly TRBD1 for D (5 bases). Material for sequencing was PBMCs or T cells enriched from blood (not recorded which). CDR3 nucleotides: TGTGCCAGCCGCGTCAGGGATAATTCACCCCTCCACTTT. This encodes CASRVRDNSPLHF.